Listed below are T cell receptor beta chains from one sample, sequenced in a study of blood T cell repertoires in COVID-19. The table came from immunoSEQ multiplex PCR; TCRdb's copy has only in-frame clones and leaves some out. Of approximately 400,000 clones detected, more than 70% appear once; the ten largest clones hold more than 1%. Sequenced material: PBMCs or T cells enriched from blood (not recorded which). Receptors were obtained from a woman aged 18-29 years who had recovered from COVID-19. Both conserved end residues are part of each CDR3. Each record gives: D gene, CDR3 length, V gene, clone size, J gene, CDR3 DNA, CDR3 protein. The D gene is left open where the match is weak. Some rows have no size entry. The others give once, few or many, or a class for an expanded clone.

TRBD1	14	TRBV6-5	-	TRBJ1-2	TGTGCCAGCAGCACTCCAGGGGGCGGATATGGCTACACCTTC	CASSTPGGGYGYTF
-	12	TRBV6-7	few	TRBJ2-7	TGTGCCAGCAGTTCGAACAGGGACGAGCAGTACTTC	CASSSNRDEQYF
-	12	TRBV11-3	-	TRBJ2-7	TGTGCCAGCAGCTTAAGAGGAGACGAGCAGTACTTC	CASSLRGDEQYF
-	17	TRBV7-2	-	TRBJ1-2	TGTGCCAGCAGCTACCGGGCCGTAGGCTCCACTAGCTATGGCTACACCTTC	CASSYRAVGSTSYGYTF
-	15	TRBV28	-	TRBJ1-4	TGTGCCAGCAGTTCCCCAGACACGATAAATGAAAAACTGTTTTTT	CASSSPDTINEKLFF
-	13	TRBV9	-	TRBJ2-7	TGTGCCAGCAGCTCAGAGTTTCGCGGCGAGCAGTACTTC	CASSSEFRGEQYF
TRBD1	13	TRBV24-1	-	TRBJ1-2	TGTGCCACCAGTGTAACAGGGGGCTATGGCTACACCTTC	CATSVTGGYGYTF
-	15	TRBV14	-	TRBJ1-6	TGTGCCAGCAGCCAAGATCAGGGGTATAATTCACCCCTCCACTTT	CASSQDQGYNSPLHF
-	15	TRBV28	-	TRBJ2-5	TGTGCCAGCAGTCCCTCCCGGACAGAACAAGAGACCCAGTACTTC	CASSPSRTEQETQYF
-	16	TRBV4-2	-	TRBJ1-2	TGTGCCAGCAGCCAAGTCGGGGACACCTTTAACTATGGCTACACCTTC	CASSQVGDTFNYGYTF
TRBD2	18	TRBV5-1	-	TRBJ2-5	TGCGCCAGCAGCACCTGGACTAGCGGGGGGGCCCGCCAAGAGACCCAGTACTTC	CASSTWTSGGARQETQYF
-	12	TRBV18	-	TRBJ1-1	TGTGCCAGCTCCCGGGGGGCTACTGAAGCTTTCTTT	CASSRGATEAFF
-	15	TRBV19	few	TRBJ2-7	TGTGCCAGTAGTAATCAGGGGCGTAGGCCCCACGAGCAGTACTTC	CASSNQGRRPHEQYF
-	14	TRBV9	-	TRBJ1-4	TGTGCCAGCAGCGTAGACGGGAGGTATGAAAAACTGTTTTTT	CASSVDGRYEKLFF
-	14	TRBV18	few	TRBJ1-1	TGTGCCAGCTCCCCGGGACACCTGAACACTGAAGCTTTCTTT	CASSPGHLNTEAFF
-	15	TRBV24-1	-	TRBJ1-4	TGTGCCACCCAGACTCGAGAGAGGGGGTATGAAAAACTGTTTTTT	CATQTRERGYEKLFF
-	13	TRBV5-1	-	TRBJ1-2	TGCGCCAGCAGCTTTCAGGCCTCCTATGGCTACACCTTC	CASSFQASYGYTF
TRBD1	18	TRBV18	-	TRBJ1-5	TGTGCCAGCTCACCAGGGACAGGGGGGCCCTATAGCAATCAGCCCCAGCATTTT	CASSPGTGGPYSNQPQHF
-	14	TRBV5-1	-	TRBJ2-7	TGCGCCAGCAGCCCGGGACTTTCCTCCTACGAGCAGTACTTC	CASSPGLSSYEQYF
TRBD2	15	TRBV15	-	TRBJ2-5	TGTGCCACCAAATCCACGGGGGGGAGGCAAGAGACCCAGTACTTC	CATKSTGGRQETQYF
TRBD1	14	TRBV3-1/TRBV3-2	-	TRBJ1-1	TGTGCCAGCAGCCAAGCAGGGGGCAACACTGAAGCTTTCTTT	CASSQAGGNTEAFF
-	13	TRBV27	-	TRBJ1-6	TGTGCCAGCAGATCGGGGTTAGGCTCACCCCTCCACTTT	CASRSGLGSPLHF
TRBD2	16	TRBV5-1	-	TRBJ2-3	TGCGCCAGCAGCTCCGCGGGGGGCCGTAGCACAGATACGCAGTATTTT	CASSSAGGRSTDTQYF
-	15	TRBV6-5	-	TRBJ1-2	TGTGCCAGCAACCCGGCGGGGTTAGCTAACTATGGCTACACCTTC	CASNPAGLANYGYTF
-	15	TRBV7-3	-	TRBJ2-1	TGTGCCAGCAGCTTTTTTGGGCCAAGTTACAATGAGCAGTTCTTC	CASSFFGPSYNEQFF
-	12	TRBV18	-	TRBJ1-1	TGTGCCAGCTCACCGGGGGCAGTTGAAGCTTTCTTT	CASSPGAVEAFF
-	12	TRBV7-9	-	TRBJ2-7	TGTGCCAGCAGCCCTACGTCCTACGAGCAGTACTTC	CASSPTSYEQYF
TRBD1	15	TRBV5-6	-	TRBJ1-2	TGTGCCAGCAGCTCCGGACAGGGGGCTGGATATGGCTACACCTTC	CASSSGQGAGYGYTF
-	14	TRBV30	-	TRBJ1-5	TGTGCCTGGAAAGGTTCCGGGAGCAATCAGCCCCAGCATTTT	CAWKGSGSNQPQHF
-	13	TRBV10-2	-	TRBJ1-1	TGCGCCAGCAGGGAACAGTTCGGCACTGAAGCTTTCTTT	CASREQFGTEAFF
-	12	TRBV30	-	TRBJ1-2	TGTGCCTGGAGTCTAGGAAACTATGGCTACACCTTC	CAWSLGNYGYTF
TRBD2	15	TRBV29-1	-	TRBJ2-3	TGCAGCGTCCGGGGACTAGCGGGGGGCCCAGATACGCAGTATTTT	CSVRGLAGGPDTQYF
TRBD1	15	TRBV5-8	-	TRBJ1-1	TGTGCCAGCAGCTTCGACAGGGGGTCTGACACTGAAGCTTTCTTT	CASSFDRGSDTEAFF
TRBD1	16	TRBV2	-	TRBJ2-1	TGTGCCAGCAAGCTCGCGACAGGGGTATCATACAATGAGCAGTTCTTC	CASKLATGVSYNEQFF
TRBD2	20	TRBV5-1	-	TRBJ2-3	TGCGCCAGCGGGGTATTGGGACTAGCGGGGGGGAGAGCCCCCACAGATACGCAGTATTTT	CASGVLGLAGGRAPTDTQYF
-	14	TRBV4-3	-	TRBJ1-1	TGCGCCAGCAGCCCCACGCGGGGGAACACTGAAGCTTTCTTT	CASSPTRGNTEAFF
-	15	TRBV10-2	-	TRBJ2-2	TGCGCCAGCAGGAAGGGTGACAGAAACACCGGGGAGCTGTTTTTT	CASRKGDRNTGELFF
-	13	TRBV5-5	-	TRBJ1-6	TGTGCCAGCAGCCCCAGGCTGAATTCACCCCTCCACTTT	CASSPRLNSPLHF
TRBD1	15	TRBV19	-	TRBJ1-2	TGTGCCAGTAGTATGGGTGACAGGGGGTTTTATGGCTACACCTTC	CASSMGDRGFYGYTF
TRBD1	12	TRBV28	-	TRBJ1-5	TGTGCCAGCGGACAGGGATATCAGCCCCAGCATTTT	CASGQGYQPQHF
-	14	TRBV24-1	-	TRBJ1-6	TGTGCCGTCGGGCACAGGGCCAATAATTCACCCCTCCACTTT	CAVGHRANNSPLHF
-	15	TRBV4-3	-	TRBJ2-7	TGCGCCAGCAGCCCTTTACAGGGTCCAGCCTACGAGCAGTACTTC	CASSPLQGPAYEQYF
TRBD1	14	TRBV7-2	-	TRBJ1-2	TGTGCCAGCAGCTCGGGACAGGGAGAGTATGGCTACACCTTC	CASSSGQGEYGYTF
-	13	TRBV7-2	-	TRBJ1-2	TGTGCCGGGGGGAGGGGCCGGGGCTATGGCTACACCTTC	CAGGRGRGYGYTF
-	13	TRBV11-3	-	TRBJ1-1	TGTGCCAGCAGCTTAGTTCAGGGAACTGAAGCTTTCTTT	CASSLVQGTEAFF
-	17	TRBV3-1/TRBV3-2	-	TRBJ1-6	TGTGCCAGCAGCCAAGGGTGGGAGGGGTCCTATAATTCACCCCTCCACTTT	CASSQGWEGSYNSPLHF
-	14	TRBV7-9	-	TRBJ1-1	TGTGCCAGCAGCTTAGCGGCCACCAACACTGAAGCTTTCTTT	CASSLAATNTEAFF
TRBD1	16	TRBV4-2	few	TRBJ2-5	TGTGCCAGCAGCCAGGCAGGACAGGGTGATAGAGAGACCCAGTACTTC	CASSQAGQGDRETQYF
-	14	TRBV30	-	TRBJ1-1	TGTGCCTGGAGTTCGCCTTGGGCGAACACTGAAGCTTTCTTT	CAWSSPWANTEAFF